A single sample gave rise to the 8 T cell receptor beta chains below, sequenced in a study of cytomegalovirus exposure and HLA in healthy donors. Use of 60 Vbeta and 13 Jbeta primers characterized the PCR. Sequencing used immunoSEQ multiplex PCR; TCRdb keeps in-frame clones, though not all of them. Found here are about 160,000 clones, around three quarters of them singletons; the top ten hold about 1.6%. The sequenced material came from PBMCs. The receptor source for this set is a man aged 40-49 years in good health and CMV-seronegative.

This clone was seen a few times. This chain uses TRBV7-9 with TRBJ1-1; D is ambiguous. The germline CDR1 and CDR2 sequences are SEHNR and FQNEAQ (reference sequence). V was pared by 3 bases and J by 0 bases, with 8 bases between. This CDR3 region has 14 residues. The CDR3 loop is CASSFRLMNTEAFF. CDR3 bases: TGTGCCAGCAGCTTCCGACTAATGAACACTGAAGCTTTCTTT.

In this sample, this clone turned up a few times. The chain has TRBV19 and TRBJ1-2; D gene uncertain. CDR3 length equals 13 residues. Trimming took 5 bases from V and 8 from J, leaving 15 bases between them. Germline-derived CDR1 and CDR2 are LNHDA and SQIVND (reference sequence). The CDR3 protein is CASSLRQVEGYTF. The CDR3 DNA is TGTGCCAGTAGTCTGCGTCAGGTCGAAGGCTACACCTTC.

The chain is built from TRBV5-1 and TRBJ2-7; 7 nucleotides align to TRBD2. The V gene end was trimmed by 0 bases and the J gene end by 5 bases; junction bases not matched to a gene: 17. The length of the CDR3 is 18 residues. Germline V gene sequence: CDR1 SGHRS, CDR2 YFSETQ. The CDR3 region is CASSLAYLSTGRSHEQYF. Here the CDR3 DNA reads TGCGCCAGCAGCTTGGCCTATTTATCCACCGGGAGGTCCCACGAGCAGTACTTC.

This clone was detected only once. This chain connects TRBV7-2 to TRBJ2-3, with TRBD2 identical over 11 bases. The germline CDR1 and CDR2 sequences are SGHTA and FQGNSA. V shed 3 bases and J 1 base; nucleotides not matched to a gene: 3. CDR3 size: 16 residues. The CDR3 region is CASSLGLAARTDTQYF. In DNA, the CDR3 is TGTGCCAGCAGCTTGGGACTAGCGGCTCGCACAGATACGCAGTATTTT.

The CDR3 DNA follows: TGTGCCAGCAGCTTGTTGACCCCTACTATGAACACTGAAGCTTTCTTT. This codes for CASSLLTPTMNTEAFF. The rearrangement uses TRBV5-8 and TRBJ1-1; D is unclear. The CDR3 covers 16 residues. CDR1 is SGHTS and CDR2 is YDEGEE in the germline V gene. Trimming took 1 base from V and 0 from J, leaving 13 bases between them.

CDR3 protein: CASSLADGVATNEKLFF. For the CDR3, the DNA is TGCGCCAGCAGCTTGGCCGACGGAGTTGCAACTAATGAAAAACTGTTTTTT. The chain links TRBV5-1 to TRBJ1-4; D is ambiguous. The V gene's germline CDR1 is SGHRS and CDR2 YFSETQ. The V gene lost 0 bases and the J gene lost 0 bases, with 12 bases spanning the gap. This CDR3 is 17 amino acids long.

The CDR3: CASSPLAGGYNEQYF. The DNA of the CDR3 is TGCGCCAGCAGCCCGTTAGCGGGAGGCTACAACGAGCAGTACTTC. The chain combines TRBV4-1 with TRBJ2-7; 10 bases line up with TRBD2. The CDR3 covers 15 residues. Unmatched junction bases numbered 8, after V lost 4 bases and J lost 5 bases. In germline, CDR1 is MGHRA, CDR2 YSYEKL.

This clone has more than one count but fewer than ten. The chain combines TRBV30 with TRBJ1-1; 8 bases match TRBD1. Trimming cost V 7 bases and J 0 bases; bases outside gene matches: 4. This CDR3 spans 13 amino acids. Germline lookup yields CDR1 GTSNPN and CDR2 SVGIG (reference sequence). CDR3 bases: TGTGCCTTCGACAGGGGTATGAACACTGAAGCTTTCTTT. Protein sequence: CAFDRGMNTEAFF.